The 29 T cell receptor beta chains presented below share a single source sample, sequenced in a study of T cells in Graves' hyperthyroidism and ophthalmopathy. Amplified TCR beta CDR3 regions derived from RNA transcripts. Researchers ran a first-round RT-PCR on the TCR CDR3 using the HTBI primer set. TCRdb re-called the multiplex PCR reads with MiXCR, one entry per CDR3 protein. The table has hundreds of thousands of distinct CDR3 sequences, 12% to 15% seen once. The source material was blood. The receptors originated from a woman younger than 30 with Graves' hyperthyroidism.

The V gene is TRBV30, the J gene TRBJ2-7; D might be TRBD1 (6 bases). The CDR3 is 14 residues long. Between the trimmed V and J ends, which lost 0 bases and 6 bases, there was a span of 15 bases. CDR1 and CDR2 from the germline V gene are GTSNPN and SVGIG (reference sequence). CDR3 in DNA: TGTGCCTGGAGTGTTGTCCAGGGGTGGTCCGAGCAGTACTTC. Translation: CAWSVVQGWSEQYF.

This clonotype was observed at least ten times. This rearrangement joins TRBV7-9 to TRBJ2-3, with 9 bases fitting TRBD1. Germline V gene sequence: CDR1 SEHNR, CDR2 FQNEAQ (reference sequence). The length of the CDR3 is 16 residues. V shed 2 bases, J shed 5 bases, and the junction held 8 bases outside the gene matches. The CDR3 protein is CASSLLGTGLEDTQYF. CDR3 in DNA: TGTGCCAGCAGCTTACTCGGGACAGGGTTGGAAGATACGCAGTATTTT.

V usage is TRBV28 and J usage is TRBJ2-3; D remains ambiguous. The germline V gene has CDR1 MDHEN and CDR2 SYDVKM. With 3 bases removed from V and 2 bases from J, the gap between germline ends came to 12 bases. The CDR3 runs to 15 residues. The CDR3 DNA follows: TGTGCCAGCAGTTTTTTAACATCGTACACAGATACGCAGTATTTT. It yields the protein CASSFLTSYTDTQYF.

This clonotype was recorded a few times. An end of the junction differs from the germline gene, which may be a read error. The rearrangement joins TRBV5-5 to TRBJ1-2; D ambiguous. CDR3 length equals 17 residues. In germline, CDR1 is SGHKS, CDR2 YYEKEE (reference sequence). CDR3 coding DNA: TGTGCCAACAGCTTGGTTCTTGAGCCTTCTGCTAACTATGGCTACACCTTC. Residues: CANSLVLEPSANYGYTF. Full variable domain (missing parts from reference TRBV5-5 and TRBJ1-2): DAGVTQSPTHLIKTRGQQVTLRCSPISGHKSVSWYQQVLGQGPQFIFQYYEKEERGRGNFPDRFSARQFPNYSSELNVNALLLGDSALYLCANSLVLEPSANYGYTFGSGTRLTVV.

This clonotype was detected a few times. The chain couples TRBV7-9 to TRBJ2-4; 14 bases are a match to TRBD2. Looked up from germline, CDR1 is SEHNR and CDR2 is FQNEAQ (reference sequence). Trimming removed 4 bases from V and 3 bases from J; junction bases left unmatched: 11. This CDR3 is built from 19 residues. The CDR3: CASSSSGTSGSRVKNIQYF. CDR3 DNA: TGTGCCAGCAGCTCCTCCGGGACTAGCGGGAGCAGGGTCAAAAACATTCAGTACTTC.

Ten or more counts support this clonotype. The rearrangement links TRBV12-3 or TRBV12-4 to TRBJ1-1, with D tentatively TRBD1 (6 bases). This CDR3 is 14 amino acids long. Trimming pared 7 bases from V and 1 base from J, leaving 13 bases between. The CDR3 region is CASTHGGPNTEAFF. The CDR3 nucleotides are TGTGCCAGCACGCACGGGGGCCCGAACACTGAAGCTTTCTTT.

The J gene is TRBJ2-1, the V gene TRBV27, with D unclear. Trimming pared 2 bases from V and 3 bases from J, leaving 11 bases between. The length of the CDR3 is 15 residues. Germline CDR1 is MNHEY and CDR2 is SMNVEV (reference sequence). CDR3 bases: TGTGCCAGCAGTTTAAGGTTTGCCAGCTACAATGAGCAGTTCTTC. Its protein product is CASSLRFASYNEQFF.

This clonotype was detected many times. V and J are TRBV20-1 and TRBJ2-3; 15 bases fit TRBD2. The CDR3 covers 17 residues. The germline V gene has CDR1 DFQATT and CDR2 SNEGSKA (reference sequence). Losses at the gene ends were 0 bases for V and 5 bases for J; bases not matched to a gene: 6. The CDR3 spells CSARDPRTSGRVDTQYF. For the CDR3, the DNA is TGCAGTGCTAGAGATCCCCGGACTAGCGGGAGGGTAGATACGCAGTATTTT.

The J gene is TRBJ2-7, the V gene TRBV19; no clear D. This CDR3 is built from 14 residues. V dropped 0 bases and J dropped 1 base, with 7 bases sitting between them. CDR1 and CDR2 (germline): LNHDA, SQIVND (reference sequence). This CDR3 reads CASSIDEVSYEQYF. CDR3 DNA: TGTGCCAGTAGTATAGACGAGGTTTCCTACGAGCAGTACTTC.

In its sample, this clonotype was seen many times. The V and J genes are TRBV7-9 and TRBJ2-7; perhaps D is TRBD1 or TRBD2 (5 bases each). This CDR3 is built from 14 residues. CDR1 SEHNR and CDR2 FQNEAQ come from the germline V gene (reference sequence). Trimming left V 4 bases short and J 2 bases short, with 12 bases between. The CDR3 protein is CASSSSGTAYEQYF. CDR3 DNA: TGTGCCAGCAGCTCCTCCGGGACGGCCTACGAGCAGTACTTC.

In its sample, this clonotype was seen a few times. The chain combines TRBV18 with TRBJ1-1; TRBD1 might be the D (6 bases). The CDR3 is made up of 17 amino acids. Trimming stripped 3 bases from V and 4 bases from J, with 21 bases between. Germline-derived CDR1 and CDR2 are KGHSH and LQKENI. The CDR3 protein is CASSPSITGQGGTEAFF. CDR3 bases: TGTGCCAGCTCACCGAGTATTACAGGCCAAGGGGGCACTGAAGCTTTCTTT.

Ten or more counts support this clonotype. The genes are TRBV27 and TRBJ2-7, with D possibly being TRBD1 (6 bases). The V and J ends lost 7 bases and 4 bases respectively, with 14 bases between them. This CDR3 comprises 13 residues. Germline CDR1 reads MNHEY; CDR2 reads SMNVEV (reference sequence). The CDR3 spells CASKRAGVYEQYF. CDR3 nucleotides: TGTGCCAGCAAAAGGGCAGGGGTATACGAGCAGTACTTC.

This clonotype appeared a few times. The chain links TRBV7-9 to TRBJ2-5; D gene uncertain. The germline V gene has CDR1 SEHNR and CDR2 FQNEAQ (reference sequence). CDR3 length equals 13 residues. The ends were cut back, 7 bases at V and 0 bases at J, with 9 bases in the middle. The CDR3 here is CASTFYDQETQYF. CDR3 DNA sequence: TGTGCCAGCACCTTCTACGACCAAGAGACCCAGTACTTC.

For this clonotype: At one end, the junction sequence differs from germline, possibly due to a read error. The chain is built from TRBV6-1 and TRBJ2-7; TRBD2 is a possible D gene (6 bases). The CDR3 extends over 13 amino acids. Germline V CDR1 and CDR2: MNHNS, SASEGT. The CDR3 nucleotides read TGTGCCGGCAGGAGGGATTCCTCCTACGAGCAGTACTTC. Its translation: CAGRRDSSYEQYF.

This chain links TRBV4-1 with TRBJ2-7, with 7 nucleotides matching TRBD1. With V trimmed by 3 bases and J by 3 bases, 8 bases remained unmatched. CDR3 length: 15 amino acids. In germline, CDR1 is MGHRA, CDR2 YSYEKL. In DNA form, the CDR3 reads TGCGCCAGCAGCCAGCCGGGACAGAACATCTACGAGCAGTACTTC. Translated, it gives CASSQPGQNIYEQYF.

This clonotype was observed at least ten times. The chain recombines TRBV7-3 with TRBJ2-3, with TRBD2 as a possible D gene (6 bases). The CDR3 consists of 14 residues. V gave up 3 bases and J gave up 2 bases, with 9 bases separating them. Germline CDR1 and CDR2: SGHTA and FQGTGA. CDR3 sequence: CASSLGLFTDTQYF. In DNA, the CDR3 is TGTGCCAGCAGCTTGGGACTGTTCACAGATACGCAGTATTTT. Filled out from reference TRBV7-3 and TRBJ2-3, the complete variable domain reads GAGVSQTPSNKVTEKGKYVELRCDPISGHTALYWYRQSLGQGPEFLIYFQGTGAADDSGLPNDRFFAVRPEGSVSTLKIQRTERGDSAVYLCASSLGLFTDTQYFGPGTRLTVL.

The rearrangement links TRBV7-3 to TRBJ2-7, with unresolved D. Trimming stripped 1 base from V and 7 bases from J, with 23 bases between. Germline-derived CDR1 and CDR2 are SGHTA and FQGTGA. CDR3 length: 17 residues. CDR3 nucleotide sequence: TGTGCCAGCAGCTTAAGGGTTGGTGTAGAGAGGCATAATGAGCAGTACTTC. This codes for CASSLRVGVERHNEQYF.

This clonotype was seen at least ten times. The CDR3 nucleotides are TGTGCCAGCATCCCCGGGACTTACACTGAAGCTTTCTTT. Protein: CASIPGTYTEAFF. The gene calls are TRBV12-3 or TRBV12-4 and TRBJ1-1, with D possibly TRBD1 on 5 matching bases. There are 13 residues in the CDR3. The V end was cut by 7 bases, the J end by 3 bases, with 12 bases between.

This clonotype was observed at least ten times. The V call is TRBV10-1, the J call TRBJ2-1, with D possibly being TRBD2 (6 bases). Germline assignment: CDR1 WNHNN and CDR2 SYGVQD (reference sequence). The CDR3 is 19 residues long. Trimming took 0 bases from V and 6 from J, leaving 24 bases between them. The CDR3 DNA reads as TGCGCCAGCAGTGAGTCGGGGGGTACCCGAATGAGTCAAGGCAATGAGCAGTTCTTC. Protein: CASSESGGTRMSQGNEQFF.

This chain links TRBV29-1 with TRBJ2-1; weak D call: TRBD2 (5 bases). This CDR3 contains 14 residues. The germline CDR1 and CDR2 sequences are SQVTM and ANQGSEA. The ends were cut back, 5 bases at V and 0 bases at J, with 11 bases in the middle. The CDR3 here is CSVQGLTSYNEQFF. The CDR3 bases are TGCAGCGTTCAAGGACTGACCTCCTACAATGAGCAGTTCTTC.

This clonotype has at least ten counts. A much more abundant neighbour one base away suggests this may be a read error. The chain combines TRBV7-2 with TRBJ2-7, with a tentative D call TRBD2 (5 bases). Trimming left V 3 bases short and J 6 bases short, with 6 bases between. This CDR3 region has 11 residues. Germline loops: CDR1 SGHTA, CDR2 FQGNSA. The CDR3 nucleotides read TGTGCCAGCAGCTTCGGGGTCGAGCAGTACTTC. Translated, it gives CASSFGVEQYF.

In regard to this clonotype: The junction departs from the called germline gene at one end, perhaps through a read error. The chain combines TRBV7-3 with TRBJ2-5; D is perhaps TRBD1 (5 bases). The V gene's germline CDR1 is SGHTA and CDR2 FQGTGA. This CDR3 comprises 12 residues. CDR3 in amino acids: CASSLEGASGNF. The CDR3 nucleotides are TGTGCCAGCAGCTTAGAAGGGGCCAGTGGGAACTTC.

This clonotype has ten or more counts. V usage is TRBV27 and J usage is TRBJ2-1; D not resolved. The CDR3 length is 14 residues. Germline V gene lookup returns CDR1 MNHEY and CDR2 SMNVEV (reference sequence). The V end was cut by 4 bases, the J end by 0 bases, with 7 bases between. DNA for the CDR3: TGTGCCAGCAGTTCGCGAAACTCCTACAATGAGCAGTTCTTC. Its translation: CASSSRNSYNEQFF.

Comments on this clonotype: The junction differs from germline at one of its ends, possibly a read error. J is TRBJ1-4 and V is TRBV3-1; D is uncertain. The CDR3 covers 15 residues. Germline V gene lookup returns CDR1 LGHDT and CDR2 YNNKEL (reference sequence). The CDR3 sequence is CAGSQVPGRNEKLFF. The CDR3 region has the DNA TGTGCCGGCAGCCAAGTGCCTGGACGGAATGAAAAACTGTTTTTT.

This clonotype has a count of ten or more. The chain has TRBV13 and TRBJ2-7; D uncertain. The V gene's germline CDR1 is PRHDT and CDR2 FYEKMQ (reference sequence). This CDR3 region has 11 residues. V lost 6 bases to trimming and J lost 5 bases, with 8 bases between them. The CDR3 is CASRARDEQYF. In DNA, the CDR3 is TGTGCCAGCAGGGCTAGGGACGAGCAGTACTTC.

Many counts were recorded for this clonotype. V and J are TRBV13 and TRBJ2-3; no firm D call. Germline V lookup: CDR1 PRHDT, CDR2 FYEKMQ (reference sequence). V gave up 1 base and J gave up 2 bases, with 13 bases separating them. The CDR3 loop spans 16 amino acids. CDR3 bases: TGTGCCAGCAGCTTAGCAACTGGCGTCTACACAGATACGCAGTATTTT. Translated: CASSLATGVYTDTQYF.

J is TRBJ2-3 and V is TRBV4-1; TRBD1 might be the D (5 bases). The CDR3 is made up of 15 amino acids. The V gene's germline CDR1 is MGHRA and CDR2 YSYEKL. The germline V and J ends were trimmed by 4 bases and 2 bases, with 13 bases remaining between them. The CDR3: CASSRRQLSTDTQYF. CDR3 coding DNA: TGCGCCAGCAGCCGGCGACAGCTCTCCACAGATACGCAGTATTTT.

This clonotype was detected ten times or more. This chain joins TRBV28 and TRBJ2-6; D not resolved. V shed 3 bases and J shed 0 bases, with 3 bases lying between them. The CDR3 runs 14 residues. The V gene's germline CDR1 is MDHEN and CDR2 SYDVKM. In DNA form, the CDR3 reads TGTGCCAGCAGTTTTCTCTCTGGGGCCAACGTCCTGACTTTC. This encodes CASSFLSGANVLTF.

This clonotype was seen many times. The rearrangement uses TRBV6-1 and TRBJ2-1; 8 nucleotides match TRBD1. This CDR3 is built from 15 residues. Trimming cost V 1 base and J 5 bases; bases outside gene matches: 4. Germline-derived CDR1 and CDR2 are MNHNS and SASEGT. The CDR3 loop reads CASSEGAGGHNEQFF. In DNA, the CDR3 is TGTGCCAGCAGTGAAGGGGCAGGGGGCCACAATGAGCAGTTCTTC.